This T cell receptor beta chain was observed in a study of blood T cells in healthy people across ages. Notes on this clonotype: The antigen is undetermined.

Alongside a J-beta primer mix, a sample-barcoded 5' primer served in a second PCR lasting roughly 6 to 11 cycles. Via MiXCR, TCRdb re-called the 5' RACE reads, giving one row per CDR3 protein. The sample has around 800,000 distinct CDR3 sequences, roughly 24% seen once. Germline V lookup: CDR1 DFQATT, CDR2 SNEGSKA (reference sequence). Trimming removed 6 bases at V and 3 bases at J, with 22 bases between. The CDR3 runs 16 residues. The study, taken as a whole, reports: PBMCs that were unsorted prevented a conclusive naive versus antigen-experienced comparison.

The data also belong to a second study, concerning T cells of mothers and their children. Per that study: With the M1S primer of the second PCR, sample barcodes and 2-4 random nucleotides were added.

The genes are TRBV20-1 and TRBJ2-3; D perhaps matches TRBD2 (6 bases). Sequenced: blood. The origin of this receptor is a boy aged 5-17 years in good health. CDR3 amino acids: CSAQDRLGRKTDTQYF. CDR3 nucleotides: TGCAGTGCCCAGGATAGACTAGGGCGTAAGACAGATACGCAGTATTTT.